Each of the 23 T cell receptor beta chains below was sequenced from the same sample in a study of cytomegalovirus exposure and HLA in healthy donors. PCR amplification relied on 60 Vbeta primers (plus 13 Jbeta primers). Sequencing used immunoSEQ multiplex PCR; TCRdb keeps in-frame clones, though not all of them. The sample lists over 150,000 clones, roughly 80% occurring once. The specimen sequenced was PBMCs. The source of these receptors is a male donor in good health and CMV-seronegative.

This clone appeared a single time. This sequence joins TRBV4-2 and TRBJ2-2; TRBD2 matches 10 bases. The CDR3 sequence is 16 residues long. Unmatched junction bases numbered 7, after V lost 4 bases and J lost 5 bases. Germline V gene data show CDR1 as LGHNA and CDR2 as YNFKEQ. CDR3 sequence: CASSPQRGGRTGELFF. As DNA, the CDR3 is TGTGCCAGCAGCCCCCAGCGGGGGGGCCGGACCGGGGAGCTGTTTTTT.

The chain is built from TRBV7-9 and TRBJ2-7; 9 bases align to TRBD1. Germline lookup yields CDR1 SEHNR and CDR2 FQNEAQ (reference sequence). The CDR3 length is 16 residues. Germline trimming cut 5 bases from V and 3 bases from J; bases unmatched to any gene: 11. The CDR3 DNA reads as TGTGCCAGCAGCATCCCCGCCGGGACAGGGTTCTACGAGCAGTACTTC. Translating gives CASSIPAGTGFYEQYF.

The J gene is TRBJ1-1, the V gene TRBV6-5; no firm D call. Germline CDR1 is MNHEY and CDR2 is SVGAGI. Trimming removed 0 bases at V and 2 bases at J, with 10 bases between. This CDR3 region has 15 residues. DNA of the CDR3: TGTGCCAGCAGTTACTCGACTCTAGGTAACACTGAAGCTTTCTTT. The encoded protein is CASSYSTLGNTEAFF.

This chain uses TRBV5-4 with TRBJ1-1; D may be TRBD1 (6 bases). The V end was cut by 0 bases, the J end by 0 bases, with 9 bases between. This CDR3 has 15 amino acids. The germline CDR1 and CDR2 sequences are SGHNT and YYREEE (reference sequence). The CDR3 sequence is CASSLDGGMNTEAFF. In DNA form, the CDR3 reads TGTGCCAGCAGCTTGGATGGGGGCATGAACACTGAAGCTTTCTTT. Looking up the rest from reference TRBV5-4 and TRBJ1-1 gives the full variable domain: ETGVTQSPTHLIKTRGQQVTLRCSSQSGHNTVSWYQQALGQGPQFIFQYYREEENGRGNFPPRFSGLQFPNYSSELNVNALELDDSALYLCASSLDGGMNTEAFFGQGTRLTVV.

The V and J genes are TRBV6-6 and TRBJ1-1; 9 bases agree with TRBD1. The V segment lost 7 bases and the J segment 11 bases; nucleotides outside the gene matches: 8. This CDR3 spans 12 amino acids. Germline CDR1 reads MNHNY; CDR2 reads SVGAGI (reference sequence). The CDR3 protein is CASTRGTGKAFF. In DNA form, the CDR3 reads TGTGCCAGCACCCGGGGGACAGGGAAGGCTTTCTTT.

This clone occurred once. The chain links TRBV15 to TRBJ1-1, with D unresolved. Germline lookup yields CDR1 LNHNV and CDR2 YYDKDF (reference sequence). The CDR3 extends over 15 amino acids. The V gene lost 3 bases and the J gene lost 4 bases, with 15 bases spanning the gap. The CDR3 DNA is TGTGCCACCAGCAGGACCACCGGGGTAAGCACTGAAGCTTTCTTT. Protein: CATSRTTGVSTEAFF.

The genes are TRBV5-1 and TRBJ1-4, with D perhaps TRBD1 (6 bases). V lost 2 bases and J lost 7, with 12 bases in between. The length of the CDR3 is 14 residues. Germline CDR1 reads SGHRS; CDR2 reads YFSETQ. CDR3 sequence (DNA): TGCGCCAGCAGCTTAGGGGGGGAAGGTGAAAAACTGTTTTTT. This encodes CASSLGGEGEKLFF.

J is TRBJ1-2 and V is TRBV6-5; no clear D gene. Germline lookup yields CDR1 MNHEY and CDR2 SVGAGI. The V end was cut by 2 bases, the J end by 7 bases, with 5 bases between. The CDR3 is made up of 11 amino acids. The CDR3 sequence: CASSYGSGYTF. The DNA of the CDR3 is TGTGCCAGCAGTTACGGGAGTGGCTACACCTTC.

The chain's CDR3 is CASSPSAAAYEQYF. The CDR3 DNA sequence: TGTGCCAGCTCACCATCGGCAGCGGCCTACGAGCAGTACTTC. The V and J genes are TRBV18 and TRBJ2-7; D may be TRBD2 (5 bases). The CDR3 is 14 residues long. Between the trimmed V and J ends, which lost 2 bases and 2 bases, there was a span of 10 bases. The V gene's germline CDR1 is KGHSH and CDR2 LQKENI.

The chain combines TRBV6-5 with TRBJ1-5, with 7 bases aligning to TRBD1. With V trimmed by 2 bases and J by 4 bases, 8 bases remained unmatched. The CDR3 is 16 residues long. Per the germline V gene, CDR1 is MNHEY and CDR2 is SVGAGI. The CDR3 coding sequence is TGTGCCAGCAGTTACACCTCCAAGGGGGCTAATCAGCCCCAGCATTTT. Protein sequence: CASSYTSKGANQPQHF.

This rearrangement joins TRBV4-2 to TRBJ2-5; 11 bases line up with TRBD2. Looked up from germline, CDR1 is LGHNA and CDR2 is YNFKEQ. V shed 1 base, J shed 5 bases, and the junction held 12 bases outside the gene matches. The CDR3 is made up of 18 amino acids. The CDR3 region has the DNA TGTGCCAGCAGCCAAGCCCTAAGCCGTGCTAGCGGGGGGGAGACCCAGTACTTC. This gives the protein CASSQALSRASGGETQYF.

Of note for this clone: This specimen includes other DNA sequences encoding the same CDR3. The rearrangement joins TRBV5-1 to TRBJ2-5, with 8 bases that match TRBD1. The CDR3 runs 14 residues. Trimming cost V 5 bases and J 2 bases; bases outside gene matches: 5. The V gene's germline CDR1 is SGHRS and CDR2 YFSETQ. The CDR3 DNA follows: TGCGCCAGCAGTATCGGACAGGGTCAAGAGACCCAGTACTTC. It translates to CASSIGQGQETQYF. Full variable domain (rest looked up from reference TRBV5-1 and TRBJ2-5): KAGVTQTPRYLIKTRGQQVTLSCSPISGHRSVSWYQQTPGQGLQFLFEYFSETQRNKGNFPGRFSGRQFSNSRSEMNVSTLELGDSALYLCASSIGQGQETQYFGPGTRLLVL.

The V call is TRBV2, the J call TRBJ2-3, with TRBD2 matching over 8 bases. CDR1 and CDR2 from the germline V gene are SNHLY and FYNNEI. V lost 5 bases and J lost 9; bases outside the gene matches: 7. This CDR3 is built from 13 residues. The CDR3 protein is CASSFNSGDTQYF. The CDR3 DNA reads TGTGCCAGCAGTTTCAATAGCGGGGACACGCAGTATTTT.

This clone was observed a single time. The V call is TRBV10-3, the J call TRBJ2-7; 12 bases are shared with TRBD1. Looked up from germline, CDR1 is ENHRY and CDR2 is SYGVKD. The CDR3 sequence is 17 residues long. V lost 0 bases to trimming and J lost 4 bases; unmatched junction nucleotides: 7. The CDR3 loop reads CAISESRGTGGSYEQYF. CDR3 nucleotides: TGTGCCATCAGTGAGTCGAGGGGGACAGGGGGCTCGTACGAGCAGTACTTC.

The chain uses TRBV2 and TRBJ1-1, with D maybe TRBD1 (6 bases). The germline gives CDR1 SNHLY, CDR2 FYNNEI. The CDR3 is made up of 15 amino acids. Trimming removed 2 bases from V and 6 bases from J, with 16 bases in between. CDR3 sequence reads: CASSELDSRMAEAFF. The CDR3 bases are TGTGCCAGCAGTGAATTGGACAGCCGAATGGCTGAAGCTTTCTTT.

This clone occurred a few times. V is TRBV18 and J is TRBJ2-2; D perhaps matches TRBD1 (5 bases). Germline assignment: CDR1 KGHSH and CDR2 LQKENI. This CDR3 is 16 amino acids long. The V end lost 3 bases, the J end lost 4 bases, and 15 bases lay between the germline ends. The CDR3 DNA is TGTGCCAGCTCACCGGGGCGGCCTGGCGCCACCGGGGAGCTGTTTTTT. Translating gives CASSPGRPGATGELFF. The full variable domain, with the rest looked up from reference TRBV18 and TRBJ2-2, is NAGVMQNPRHLVRRRGQEARLRCSPMKGHSHVYWYRQLPEEGLKFMVYLQKENIIDESGMPKERFSAEFPKEGPSILRIQQVVRGDSAAYFCASSPGRPGATGELFFGEGSRLTVL.

The J gene is TRBJ2-6, the V gene TRBV14; TRBD1 agrees at 9 bases. Germline V CDR1 and CDR2: SGHDN, FVKESK. Losses at the gene ends were 4 bases for V and 2 bases for J; bases not matched to a gene: 15. The CDR3 covers 20 residues. The CDR3 is CASSLWPGQGFTTGANVLTF. The DNA of the CDR3 is TGTGCCAGCAGCCTTTGGCCCGGACAGGGGTTTACCACTGGGGCCAACGTCCTGACTTTC.

This chain links TRBV9 with TRBJ2-7; TRBD2 might be the D (5 bases). Germline CDR1 and CDR2: SGDLS and YYNGEE. The V end was cut by 3 bases, the J end by 3 bases, with 13 bases between. The CDR3 runs 14 residues. The chain's CDR3 is CASSAGNVDYEQYF. Here the CDR3 DNA reads TGTGCCAGCAGCGCCGGGAACGTGGACTACGAGCAGTACTTC.

V and J are TRBV7-3 and TRBJ2-3; 7 bases match TRBD2. The V and J ends lost 2 bases and 1 base, in that order; junction bases with no gene match: 6. This CDR3 contains 16 residues. Germline V gene lookup returns CDR1 SGHTA and CDR2 FQGTGA. The CDR3 here is CASSLYAGVGTDTQYF. CDR3 bases: TGTGCCAGCAGCTTATACGCGGGGGTGGGCACAGATACGCAGTATTTT.

This chain connects TRBV7-2 to TRBJ1-2, with 7 bases identical to TRBD1. Per germline, CDR1 SGHTA and CDR2 FQGNSA. V was clipped by 4 bases and J by 1 base; unmatched bases: 9. The CDR3 runs 16 residues. The CDR3 protein is CASSSGQAVLNYGYTF. CDR3 bases: TGTGCCAGCAGCTCCGGACAGGCAGTCCTTAACTATGGCTACACCTTC.

The rearrangement joins TRBV19 to TRBJ2-1, with 8 positions matching TRBD2. The length of the CDR3 is 16 residues. Germline V gene data show CDR1 as LNHDA and CDR2 as SQIVND (reference sequence). Trimming cost V 10 bases and J 0 bases; bases outside gene matches: 11. CDR3: CATERVAGGSYNEQFF. The CDR3 bases are TGTGCCACCGAAAGGGTCGCGGGAGGCTCCTACAATGAGCAGTTCTTC.

V and J are TRBV29-1 and TRBJ2-5; no clear D gene. The ends were cut back, 0 bases at V and 6 bases at J, with 8 bases in the middle. The germline V gene has CDR1 SQVTM and CDR2 ANQGSEA. CDR3 length equals 12 residues. This CDR3 is CSVEDPRKTQYF. In nucleotides, the CDR3 is TGCAGCGTTGAAGATCCGCGGAAGACCCAGTACTTC.

The rearrangement uses TRBV9 and TRBJ1-2; possible D gene TRBD1, 5 bases. CDR3 length equals 15 residues. Per germline, CDR1 SGDLS and CDR2 YYNGEE. Trimming stripped 2 bases from V and 2 bases from J, with 13 bases between. DNA for the CDR3: TGTGCCAGCAGCGTCGATTTCGCAGGGAACTATGGCTACACCTTC. Protein sequence: CASSVDFAGNYGYTF.